Listed here are 15 T cell receptor beta chains from one sample, sequenced in a study of regulatory T cells in long-lasting Graves disease. Arm-PCR of CDR3 regions and iRepertoire HTBI primers were used to build TCR beta libraries. MiXCR, applied by TCRdb to the multiplex PCR reads, yields one record per CDR3 protein. The sample lists hundreds of thousands of distinct CDR3 sequences; roughly 17% were seen once. Time point reported: newly diagnosed GD, antithyroid drugs for less than 3 months. PBMC RNA was the source of the TCR library. These data were likewise used in another study, on T cells in Graves' hyperthyroidism and ophthalmopathy.

The specimen comprised peripheral blood mononuclear cells (PBMCs), sampled at new diagnosis, from a patient treated with antithyroid drugs. The receptors here all came from a woman aged 30 to 39 with Graves disease.

In this sample, this clonotype turned up many times. The V call is TRBV11-2, the J call TRBJ2-7, with 7 bases fitting TRBD2. Unmatched junction bases numbered 8, after V lost 0 bases and J lost 3 bases. The germline gives CDR1 SGHAT, CDR2 FQNNGV. This CDR3 comprises 16 residues. Written as DNA, the CDR3 is TGTGCCAGCAGCTTAGATAGCCTAGCGGCCGTCTACGAGCAGTACTTC. Protein product: CASSLDSLAAVYEQYF.

The chain combines TRBV12-3 or TRBV12-4 with TRBJ2-5; D possibly corresponds to TRBD2 (6 bases). The CDR3 has 15 amino acids. Trimming stripped 6 bases from V and 1 base from J, with 15 bases between. The DNA of the CDR3 is TGTGCCAGCAGCGTAGCCGGGGGTCCCCAAGAGACCCAGTACTTC. Its translation is CASSVAGGPQETQYF.

As concerns this clonotype: Just one base apart from a much larger clone, this may be a read error. J is TRBJ2-7 and V is TRBV6-1; 7 nucleotides line up with TRBD1. CDR3 size: 13 residues. With 5 bases clipped from V and 6 bases from J, the junction kept 7 bases outside the gene matches. Germline CDR1 is MNHNS and CDR2 is SASEGT. The CDR3 region is CASSPGQAGEQYF. The CDR3 DNA sequence: TGTGCCAGCAGTCCCGGACAGGCCGGCGAGCAGTACTTC.

This clonotype was seen a few times. This sequence may be a read error, since a much larger clone differs from it by one base. The V gene is TRBV7-2, the J gene TRBJ2-1; D is unresolved. CDR1 is SGHTA, CDR2 FQGNSA, per germline. V gave up 2 bases and J gave up 0 bases, with 8 bases separating them. The CDR3 runs 15 residues. The CDR3 region is CASSLITSSYNEQFF. As DNA, the CDR3 is TGTGCCAGCAGCTTAATAACCAGCTCCTACAATGAGCAGTTCTTC.

The J gene is TRBJ2-1, the V gene TRBV12-3 or TRBV12-4, with no clear D. V lost 2 bases, J lost 0 bases, and 11 bases lay in between. The CDR3 is made up of 16 amino acids. CDR3 coding DNA: TGTGCCAGCAGTTTACGGGTGGGCCGCTCCTACAATGAGCAGTTCTTC. Its translation is CASSLRVGRSYNEQFF.

The genes are TRBV4-1 and TRBJ2-7; D gene uncertain. The CDR3 spans 14 residues. CDR1 and CDR2 from the germline V gene are MGHRA and YSYEKL. V lost 4 bases, J lost 1 base, and 11 bases lay in between. The CDR3 is CASSPFGGSYEQYF. The CDR3 coding sequence is TGCGCCAGCAGCCCCTTCGGCGGTTCCTACGAGCAGTACTTC.

The chain joins TRBV29-1 to TRBJ2-7; tentative D call: TRBD2 (5 bases). This CDR3 has 13 amino acids. Germline V gives CDR1 SQVTM, CDR2 ANQGSEA. V shed 3 bases and J shed 7 bases, with 16 bases lying between them. CDR3 sequence: CSVEGSGSREQYF. In DNA, the CDR3 is TGCAGCGTTGAGGGATCGGGGTCCAGGGAGCAGTACTTC.

This clonotype was seen at least ten times. The gene calls are TRBV2 and TRBJ2-1; 11 bases match TRBD2. The CDR3 totals 14 residues. Germline CDR1 SNHLY, CDR2 FYNNEI. Trimming took 6 bases from V and 5 from J; bases not matched to a gene: 3. The CDR3 loop is CASRGLAANNEQFF. DNA for the CDR3: TGTGCCAGCAGGGGACTAGCGGCAAACAATGAGCAGTTCTTC.

The chain combines TRBV5-1 with TRBJ2-1; 11 bases align to TRBD1. Germline V gene sequence: CDR1 SGHRS, CDR2 YFSETQ. V was clipped by 3 bases and J by 8 bases; unmatched bases: 7. The CDR3 consists of 15 residues. The CDR3 region is CASSWRTGGFYEQFF. CDR3 nucleotides: TGCGCCAGCAGCTGGAGGACAGGGGGCTTCTATGAGCAGTTCTTC.

Concerning this clonotype itself: The junction shows a germline mismatch at one end, possibly a read error. This chain uses TRBV18 with TRBJ2-6; 10 bases match TRBD2. CDR3 length: 17 amino acids. Per the germline V gene, CDR1 is KGHSH and CDR2 is LQKENI. The CDR3 region has the DNA TGTGCCAGCTCACTAGCGGGAGGCTTCTCTGGGGCCGACGTCCTGACTTTC. It specifies CASSLAGGFSGADVLTF.

The chain combines TRBV6-9 with TRBJ2-7; D is unclear. Germline CDR1 MNHGY, CDR2 SVAAGI. V gave up 4 bases and J gave up 2 bases, with 12 bases separating them. This CDR3 is built from 14 residues. The CDR3 nucleotides read TGTGCCAGCAGTTTCACTCGTAGCACCTACGAGCAGTACTTC. Protein: CASSFTRSTYEQYF.

This clonotype has more than one count but fewer than ten. The CDR3 region is CAISEPDRDYEQYF. CDR3 sequence (DNA): TGTGCCATCAGTGAGCCTGACAGGGACTATGAGCAGTACTTC. The chain combines TRBV10-3 with TRBJ2-7; D could derive from TRBD1 or TRBD2 (7 bases each). The CDR3 covers 14 residues. V lost 2 bases to trimming and J lost 7 bases, with 15 bases between them. Germline CDR1 and CDR2: ENHRY and SYGVKD.

Many counts were recorded for this clonotype. CDR3 region: CASKATPIGGQPQHF. The CDR3 DNA is TGTGCCAGCAAAGCGACCCCTATCGGGGGTCAGCCCCAGCATTTT. The rearrangement links TRBV2 to TRBJ1-5, with TRBD1 as a possible D gene (5 bases). The CDR3 contains 15 residues. Deletions cut 7 bases from V and 6 bases from J, with 19 bases between. Germline V gene data show CDR1 as SNHLY and CDR2 as FYNNEI. Full variable domain (outside the CDR3, taken from reference TRBV2 and TRBJ1-5): EPEVTQTPSHQVTQMGQEVILRCVPISNHLYFYWYRQILGQKVEFLVSFYNNEISEKSEIFDDQFSVERPDGSNFTLKIRSTKLEDSAMYFCASKATPIGGQPQHFGDGTRLSIL.

Ten or more counts support this clonotype. The chain is built from TRBV15 and TRBJ1-1; unclear D gene. In germline, CDR1 is LNHNV, CDR2 YYDKDF (reference sequence). The ends were cut back, 4 bases at V and 1 base at J, with 4 bases in the middle. CDR3 length: 12 residues. In nucleotides, the CDR3 is TGTGCCACCAGCATCCGGAACACTGAAGCTTTCTTT. It encodes CATSIRNTEAFF.

The chain combines TRBV6-1 with TRBJ1-5; weak D call: TRBD1 (5 bases). V lost 6 bases to trimming and J lost 4 bases, with 16 bases between them. Germline V gene sequence: CDR1 MNHNS, CDR2 SASEGT. There are 15 residues in the CDR3. CDR3 nucleotide sequence: TGTGCCAGCAGCCGAGGTGGGGGACCAAATCAGCCCCAGCATTTT. It yields the protein CASSRGGGPNQPQHF.